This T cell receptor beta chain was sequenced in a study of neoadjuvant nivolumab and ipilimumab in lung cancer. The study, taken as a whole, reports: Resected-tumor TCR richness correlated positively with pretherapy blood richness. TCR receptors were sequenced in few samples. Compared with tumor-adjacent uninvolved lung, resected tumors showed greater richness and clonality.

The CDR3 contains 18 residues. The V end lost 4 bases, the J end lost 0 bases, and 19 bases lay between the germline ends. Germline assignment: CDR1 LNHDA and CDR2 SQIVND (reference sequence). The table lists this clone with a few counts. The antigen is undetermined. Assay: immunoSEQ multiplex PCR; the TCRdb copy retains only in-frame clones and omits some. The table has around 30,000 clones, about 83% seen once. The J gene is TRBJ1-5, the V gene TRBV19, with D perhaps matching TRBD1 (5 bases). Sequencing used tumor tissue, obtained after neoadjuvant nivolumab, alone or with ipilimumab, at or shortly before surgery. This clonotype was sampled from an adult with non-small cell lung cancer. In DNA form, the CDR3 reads TGTGCCAGTAGTAAGGCCCCGGGACGGATGTATAGCAATCAGCCCCAGCATTTT. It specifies CASSKAPGRMYSNQPQHF. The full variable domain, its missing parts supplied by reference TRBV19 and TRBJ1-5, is DGGITQSPKYLFRKEGQNVTLSCEQNLNHDAMYWYRQDPGQGLRLIYYSQIVNDFQKGDIAEGYSVSREKKESFPLTVTSAQKNPTAFYLCASSKAPGRMYSNQPQHFGDGTRLSIL.